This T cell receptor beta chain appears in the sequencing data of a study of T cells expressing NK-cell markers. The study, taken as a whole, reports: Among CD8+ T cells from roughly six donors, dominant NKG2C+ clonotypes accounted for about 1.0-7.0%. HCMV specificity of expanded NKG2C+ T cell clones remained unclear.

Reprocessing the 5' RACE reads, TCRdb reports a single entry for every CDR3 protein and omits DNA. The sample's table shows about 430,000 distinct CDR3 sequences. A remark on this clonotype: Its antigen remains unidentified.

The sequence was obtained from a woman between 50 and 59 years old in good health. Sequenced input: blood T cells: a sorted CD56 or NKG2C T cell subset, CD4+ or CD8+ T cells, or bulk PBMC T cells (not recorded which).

The CDR3 sequence is CASSLMEGRPQHF. The chain combines TRBV5-1 with TRBJ1-5. Germline CDR1 SGHRS, CDR2 YFSETQ. The CDR3 totals 13 residues.